This T cell receptor (beta chain) was profiled in a study of T cells after yellow fever vaccination. The sample holds many counts of this clonotype. Its antigen is undetermined. Conversion of TCR transcripts into cDNA relied on 5'RACE template switching, which added a universal primer site and UMIs. MiXCR was run by TCRdb on the 5' RACE reads, yielding one entry per CDR3 protein. The sample lists a few hundred thousand distinct CDR3 sequences, 6.9% occurring once. Overall study results and limits: Bulk-population clonotypes that are abundant could appear as contaminants in FACS-sorted repertoires.

This CDR3 region has 14 residues. Per germline, CDR1 SGHAT and CDR2 FQNNGV. The J segment lost 3 bases and the V segment lost 3 bases, leaving 4 bases of the junction unmatched. The chain has TRBV11-2 and TRBJ2-5; 7 bases match TRBD1. The source of this sequence is a man younger than 45 who received the YFV17D yellow fever vaccine. The source material was CD4+ T cells sorted from PBMCs, sampled 15 days after the yellow fever booster vaccination. The chain's CDR3 is CASSFPGQKETQYF. The CDR3, as DNA: TGTGCCAGCAGCTTCCCGGGACAGAAAGAGACCCAGTACTTC.